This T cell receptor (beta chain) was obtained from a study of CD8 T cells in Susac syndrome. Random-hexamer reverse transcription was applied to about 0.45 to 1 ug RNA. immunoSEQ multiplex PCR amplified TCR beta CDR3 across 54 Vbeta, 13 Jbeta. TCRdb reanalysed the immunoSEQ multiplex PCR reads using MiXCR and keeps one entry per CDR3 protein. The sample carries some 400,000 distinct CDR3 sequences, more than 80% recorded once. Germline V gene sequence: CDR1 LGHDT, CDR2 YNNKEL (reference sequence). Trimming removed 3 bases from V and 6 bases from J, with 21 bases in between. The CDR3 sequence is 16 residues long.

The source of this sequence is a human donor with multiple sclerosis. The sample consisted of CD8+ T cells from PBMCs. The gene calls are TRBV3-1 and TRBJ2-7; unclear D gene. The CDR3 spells CASSHHRALRWGEQYF. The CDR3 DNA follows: TGTGCCAGCAGCCACCACCGGGCGTTACGATGGGGCGAGCAGTACTTC.